This is a list of T cell receptor beta chains from one sample in a study of T cell responses to AZD1222 COVID-19 vaccine. Method: immunoSEQ multiplex PCR; TCRdb's copy keeps in-frame clones and lacks some. The sample lists approximately 65,000 clones; over 60% were seen once. The specimen was peripheral blood, collected on day 0 of AZD1222 vaccination. The receptors here all came from an adult in good health. Each CDR3 is given with its conserved first and last residue. A D gene is named only where the DNA matches it firmly. Not every row has a clone size; where given, it reads once, few, many or a size class.

clone_size: NA
d_call: NA
j_call: TRBJ1-1
v_call: TRBV7-2
cdr3_nt: TGTGCCAGCAGCCCGGGGAGGAACACTGAAGCTTTCTTT
cdr3_aa: CASSPGRNTEAFF

clone_size: NA
d_call: NA
j_call: TRBJ1-1
v_call: TRBV7-9
cdr3_nt: TGTGCCAGCAGCTTAGGCAGGAACACTGAAGCTTTCTTT
cdr3_aa: CASSLGRNTEAFF

clone_size: NA
d_call: NA
j_call: TRBJ1-5
v_call: TRBV5-1
cdr3_nt: TGCGCCAGCTCCCCAGAGACAGCAAATCAGCCCCAGCATTTT
cdr3_aa: CASSPETANQPQHF

clone_size: NA
d_call: NA
j_call: TRBJ2-5
v_call: TRBV5-1
cdr3_nt: TGCGCCAGCAGCTTGGGGGCAGGAGAGACCCAGTACTTC
cdr3_aa: CASSLGAGETQYF

clone_size: NA
d_call: NA
j_call: TRBJ1-1
v_call: TRBV19
cdr3_nt: TGTGCCAGTAGTAACTATAGGACTAAGAACACTGAAGCTTTCTTT
cdr3_aa: CASSNYRTKNTEAFF

clone_size: NA
d_call: NA
j_call: TRBJ2-2
v_call: TRBV18
cdr3_nt: TGTGCCAGCTCACCATGGGGCCGGGAAAGTACCGGGGAGCTGTTTTTT
cdr3_aa: CASSPWGRESTGELFF

clone_size: NA
d_call: NA
j_call: TRBJ1-5
v_call: TRBV21-1
cdr3_nt: TGTGCCAGCAGCAAAGTAAAGGGCCAGCCCCAGCATTTT
cdr3_aa: CASSKVKGQPQHF

clone_size: NA
d_call: NA
j_call: TRBJ1-5
v_call: TRBV9
cdr3_nt: TGTGCCAGCAGCGCCACGACAGGTCAGCCCCAGCATTTT
cdr3_aa: CASSATTGQPQHF

clone_size: NA
d_call: TRBD1
j_call: TRBJ2-2
v_call: TRBV5-1
cdr3_nt: TGCGCCAGCAGCTCCGGGACAGTGAACACCGGGGAGCTGTTTTTT
cdr3_aa: CASSSGTVNTGELFF

clone_size: NA
d_call: NA
j_call: TRBJ2-6
v_call: TRBV5-1
cdr3_nt: TGCGCCACCCTAGAAGCTGGGGCCAACGTCCTGACTTTC
cdr3_aa: CATLEAGANVLTF

clone_size: NA
d_call: TRBD1
j_call: TRBJ2-1
v_call: TRBV2
cdr3_nt: TGTGCCAGCAGATCGACAGGGTGGAATGAGCAGTTCTTC
cdr3_aa: CASRSTGWNEQFF

clone_size: NA
d_call: TRBD1
j_call: TRBJ2-1
v_call: TRBV15
cdr3_nt: TGTGCCACCAGCATCACCGGGACAGACAATGAGCAGTTCTTC
cdr3_aa: CATSITGTDNEQFF

clone_size: NA
d_call: TRBD2
j_call: TRBJ2-5
v_call: TRBV10-2
cdr3_nt: TGCGCCAGCAGTGAGTGGGGACTAGCTCAAGAGACCCAGTACTTC
cdr3_aa: CASSEWGLAQETQYF

clone_size: few
d_call: NA
j_call: TRBJ2-1
v_call: TRBV6-5
cdr3_nt: TGTGCCAGCAGTTACTCGGTTGACAATGAGCAGTTCTTC
cdr3_aa: CASSYSVDNEQFF

clone_size: NA
d_call: NA
j_call: TRBJ2-2
v_call: TRBV19
cdr3_nt: TGTGCCAGTAGGCCCGGGGATCTAGGGAGTGGGGAGCTGTTTTTT
cdr3_aa: CASRPGDLGSGELFF

clone_size: NA
d_call: NA
j_call: TRBJ1-6
v_call: TRBV7-3
cdr3_nt: TGTGCCAGCAGCTTAAAGGCAGACGCTTCACCCCTCCACTTT
cdr3_aa: CASSLKADASPLHF

clone_size: NA
d_call: NA
j_call: TRBJ1-1
v_call: TRBV5-5
cdr3_nt: TGTGCCAGCAGCTTGGGTACAGCCGACACTGAAGCTTTCTTT
cdr3_aa: CASSLGTADTEAFF

clone_size: few
d_call: NA
j_call: TRBJ2-7
v_call: TRBV27
cdr3_nt: TGTGCCAGCAGTGCCTGGGACGGAGACGAGCAGTACTTC
cdr3_aa: CASSAWDGDEQYF

clone_size: NA
d_call: TRBD1
j_call: TRBJ2-7
v_call: TRBV29-1
cdr3_nt: TGCAGCGTTGCGGGACAGGGTGATGTCGAGCAGTACTTC
cdr3_aa: CSVAGQGDVEQYF

clone_size: NA
d_call: NA
j_call: TRBJ1-6
v_call: TRBV4-2
cdr3_nt: TGTGCCAGCAGCCAAGCGACGGGCAGCTCCTATAATTCACCCCTCCACTTT
cdr3_aa: CASSQATGSSYNSPLHF

clone_size: NA
d_call: TRBD1
j_call: TRBJ1-5
v_call: TRBV27
cdr3_nt: TGTGCCAGCAGTGGACAGGTTGGCAATCAGCCCCAGCATTTT
cdr3_aa: CASSGQVGNQPQHF

clone_size: few
d_call: NA
j_call: TRBJ1-3
v_call: TRBV11-3
cdr3_nt: TGTGCCAGCAGCTCGCCCGGAAACACCATATATTTT
cdr3_aa: CASSSPGNTIYF

clone_size: NA
d_call: NA
j_call: TRBJ1-1
v_call: TRBV5-8
cdr3_nt: TGTGCCAGCGATGAGGGATTGAACACTGAAGCTTTCTTT
cdr3_aa: CASDEGLNTEAFF

clone_size: once
d_call: NA
j_call: TRBJ1-1
v_call: TRBV9
cdr3_nt: TGTGCCAGCAGCGTAGAGGGGCAGGGTGGGATGAACACTGAAGCTTTCTTT
cdr3_aa: CASSVEGQGGMNTEAFF

clone_size: NA
d_call: TRBD2
j_call: TRBJ2-5
v_call: TRBV7-3
cdr3_nt: TGTGCCAGCAGCTTAAGGAGCGGGGGGGCAGAGACCCAGTACTTC
cdr3_aa: CASSLRSGGAETQYF

clone_size: NA
d_call: NA
j_call: TRBJ2-7
v_call: TRBV7-9
cdr3_nt: TGTGCCAGCAGCTTCGGGGTTCGCTACGAGCAGTACTTC
cdr3_aa: CASSFGVRYEQYF

clone_size: NA
d_call: TRBD1
j_call: TRBJ2-7
v_call: TRBV18
cdr3_nt: TGTGCCAGCTCACCACGGGACAGGGGAGAGCAGTACTTC
cdr3_aa: CASSPRDRGEQYF

clone_size: NA
d_call: NA
j_call: TRBJ1-5
v_call: TRBV28
cdr3_nt: TGTGCCAGCAGTCCGATGAATCAGCCCCAGCATTTT
cdr3_aa: CASSPMNQPQHF

clone_size: few
d_call: TRBD1
j_call: TRBJ1-6
v_call: TRBV5-1
cdr3_nt: TGCGCCAGCAGCGGAATGGGACAGCAAAATTCACCCCTCCACTTT
cdr3_aa: CASSGMGQQNSPLHF

clone_size: NA
d_call: NA
j_call: TRBJ1-1
v_call: TRBV19
cdr3_nt: TGTGCCAGTAGTCCAAGGACGGAGGTAGGAACTGAAGCTTTCTTT
cdr3_aa: CASSPRTEVGTEAFF

clone_size: NA
d_call: NA
j_call: TRBJ1-1
v_call: TRBV6-2/TRBV6-3
cdr3_nt: TGTGCCAGCAGTTACTCGAGGGCAGTGAACACTGAAGCTTTCTTT
cdr3_aa: CASSYSRAVNTEAFF

clone_size: few
d_call: NA
j_call: TRBJ1-5
v_call: TRBV2
cdr3_nt: TGTGCCAGCGGGGGAGTGGGACAGCCCCAGCATTTT
cdr3_aa: CASGGVGQPQHF

clone_size: NA
d_call: TRBD2
j_call: TRBJ2-3
v_call: TRBV3-1/TRBV3-2
cdr3_nt: TGTGCCAGCAGCCTACTAGCGGGGGTGGGAGATACGCAGTATTTT
cdr3_aa: CASSLLAGVGDTQYF

clone_size: once
d_call: NA
j_call: TRBJ1-1
v_call: TRBV6-1
cdr3_nt: TGTGCCAGCAGTGAAGCGCGACGGATGAACACTGAAGCTTTCTTT
cdr3_aa: CASSEARRMNTEAFF

clone_size: NA
d_call: NA
j_call: TRBJ1-1
v_call: TRBV9
cdr3_nt: TGTGCCAGCAGCGATCAAAGAGGGGAAGCTTTCTTT
cdr3_aa: CASSDQRGEAFF

clone_size: once
d_call: TRBD2
j_call: TRBJ2-3
v_call: TRBV10-3
cdr3_nt: TGTGCCATCAGTGAGAATTTAGCGGGGGGGCCGTCAGATACGCAGTATTTT
cdr3_aa: CAISENLAGGPSDTQYF

clone_size: NA
d_call: NA
j_call: TRBJ1-4
v_call: TRBV11-2
cdr3_nt: TGTGCCAGCAAACGGGCGGGGGATGAAAAACTGTTTTTT
cdr3_aa: CASKRAGDEKLFF

clone_size: NA
d_call: NA
j_call: TRBJ2-7
v_call: TRBV10-2
cdr3_nt: TGCGCCAGCAGTGAGATCGAGCGGCAGGGAACCTACGAGCAGTACTTC
cdr3_aa: CASSEIERQGTYEQYF

clone_size: many
d_call: NA
j_call: TRBJ2-3
v_call: TRBV6-2/TRBV6-3
cdr3_nt: TGTGCCAGCAGTTACGTCGAAGGCACAGATACGCAGTATTTT
cdr3_aa: CASSYVEGTDTQYF

clone_size: NA
d_call: NA
j_call: TRBJ1-4
v_call: TRBV28
cdr3_nt: TGTGCCAGCAGTTTTCGCCAGGACAATGAAAAACTGTTTTTT
cdr3_aa: CASSFRQDNEKLFF

clone_size: NA
d_call: NA
j_call: TRBJ2-5
v_call: TRBV5-1
cdr3_nt: TGCGCCAGCAGCTTGGTAGGGGATATCGAGACCCAGTACTTC
cdr3_aa: CASSLVGDIETQYF

clone_size: NA
d_call: TRBD1
j_call: TRBJ2-7
v_call: TRBV6-5
cdr3_nt: TGTGCCAGCAGTTGGGACAGGGAACTGAGCGAGCAGTACTTC
cdr3_aa: CASSWDRELSEQYF

clone_size: NA
d_call: TRBD1
j_call: TRBJ1-2
v_call: TRBV19
cdr3_nt: TGTGCCAGTAGTATTCGGACAGGCCCAGGTGGCTATGGCTACACCTTC
cdr3_aa: CASSIRTGPGGYGYTF

clone_size: once
d_call: NA
j_call: TRBJ2-2
v_call: TRBV29-1
cdr3_nt: TGCAGCGTTCTTCTAAGGGGCGGAAAAGGGACCGGGGAGCTGTTTTTT
cdr3_aa: CSVLLRGGKGTGELFF

clone_size: NA
d_call: TRBD2
j_call: TRBJ2-1
v_call: TRBV18
cdr3_nt: TGTGCCAGCTCACCCAGGACTAGCGGGGCCGACAATGAGCAGTTCTTC
cdr3_aa: CASSPRTSGADNEQFF

clone_size: NA
d_call: TRBD1
j_call: TRBJ2-3
v_call: TRBV19
cdr3_nt: TGTGCCAGTAGTATAAGGACAGGGGGGGGCACAGATACGCAGTATTTT
cdr3_aa: CASSIRTGGGTDTQYF

clone_size: NA
d_call: TRBD1
j_call: TRBJ1-2
v_call: TRBV28
cdr3_nt: TGTGCCAGCAGTTTGGGACAGGGGGCGTTTTATGGCTATGGCTACACCTTC
cdr3_aa: CASSLGQGAFYGYGYTF

clone_size: NA
d_call: TRBD1
j_call: TRBJ1-2
v_call: TRBV2
cdr3_nt: TGTGCCAGCACTAGGGACAGGGACAACTATGGCTACACCTTC
cdr3_aa: CASTRDRDNYGYTF

clone_size: NA
d_call: NA
j_call: TRBJ1-5
v_call: TRBV7-9
cdr3_nt: TGTGCCAGCAGCCCGCGGACTGATCAGCCCCAGCATTTT
cdr3_aa: CASSPRTDQPQHF

clone_size: NA
d_call: NA
j_call: TRBJ2-2
v_call: TRBV4-1
cdr3_nt: TGCGCCAGCAGCCAGGCAGGTGGGGCTACCGGGGAGCTGTTTTTT
cdr3_aa: CASSQAGGATGELFF

clone_size: once
d_call: TRBD1
j_call: TRBJ1-1
v_call: TRBV9
cdr3_nt: TGTGCCAGCAGCGTAGGGACAGGGGACGGTGAAGCTTTCTTT
cdr3_aa: CASSVGTGDGEAFF

clone_size: few
d_call: TRBD2
j_call: TRBJ2-7
v_call: TRBV3-1/TRBV3-2
cdr3_nt: TGTGCCAGCAGCCAAGCCAGCGGGGGGGCCAAAGGCGGCTCCTACGAGCAGTACTTC
cdr3_aa: CASSQASGGAKGGSYEQYF

clone_size: NA
d_call: NA
j_call: TRBJ1-6
v_call: TRBV2
cdr3_nt: TGTGCCAGCATAAGGCCTGATAATTCACCCCTCCACTTT
cdr3_aa: CASIRPDNSPLHF

clone_size: NA
d_call: TRBD2
j_call: TRBJ2-1
v_call: TRBV5-1
cdr3_nt: TGCGCCAGCAGCTTGTCTGCGGGGGGGGTAAATGAGCAGTTCTTC
cdr3_aa: CASSLSAGGVNEQFF

clone_size: once
d_call: NA
j_call: TRBJ1-6
v_call: TRBV27
cdr3_nt: TGTGCCAGCAGTTTATTGTGGGAGCGGGAAGGGGGTTCACCCCTCCACTTT
cdr3_aa: CASSLLWEREGGSPLHF

clone_size: NA
d_call: TRBD2
j_call: TRBJ2-1
v_call: TRBV15
cdr3_nt: TGTGCCACCAGCCCTTCTAGCGGGGGGCTGAATGAGCAGTTCTTC
cdr3_aa: CATSPSSGGLNEQFF

clone_size: NA
d_call: NA
j_call: TRBJ1-4
v_call: TRBV9
cdr3_nt: TGTGCCAGCAGCAAGGACGTTAAGGGGCCTAATGAAAAACTGTTTTTT
cdr3_aa: CASSKDVKGPNEKLFF

clone_size: medium-sized
d_call: NA
j_call: TRBJ2-7
v_call: TRBV6-6
cdr3_nt: TGTGCCAGCAGGGATAGGGAAAAAGGGGCCTACGAGCAGTACTTC
cdr3_aa: CASRDREKGAYEQYF

clone_size: once
d_call: NA
j_call: TRBJ1-2
v_call: TRBV30
cdr3_nt: TGTGCCTGGAGTGTGGTGGGCGCTCTGGATGACACCTTC
cdr3_aa: CAWSVVGALDDTF

clone_size: NA
d_call: TRBD1
j_call: TRBJ2-3
v_call: TRBV7-9
cdr3_nt: TGTGCCAGCAGCTCCACAGGGGGTGATACGCAGTATTTT
cdr3_aa: CASSSTGGDTQYF